These T cell receptor beta chains were read from a single sample in a study of T-cell reconstitution after alpha-beta-depleted transplantation in children. Each CDR3 protein gets one entry after TCRdb re-called the PCR reads with MiXCR. The repertoire consists of 450,000 to 600,000 distinct CDR3 sequences, with 10% to 15% occurring once and the leading ten covering over 2%. Specimen: PBMCs, mostly from graft donor cells, collected 360 days after TCRalphabeta/CD19-depleted stem cell transplant. The receptors stem from a male patient between 10 and 17 years old who had a stem cell transplant for acute myeloid leukemia, so the T cells may come from the graft donor. Each CDR3 is given with its conserved first and last residue. The order of the fields is D gene, V gene, J gene, clone size, CDR3 protein, CDR3 DNA. D genes are given only for firm matches. Rows give clone size only sometimes, using once, few, many, or a class for an expanded clone.

D: .; V: TRBV7-6; J: TRBJ2-3; size: few; CDR3: CASSFLAGTRTDTQYF; DNA: TGTGCCAGCAGCTTCCTGGCGGGAACCCGCACAGATACGCAGTATTTT
D: .; V: TRBV6-5; J: TRBJ2-7; size: many; CDR3: CASSFLRDSKSYEQYF; DNA: TGTGCCAGCAGCTTTCTACGGGACTCGAAATCCTACGAGCAGTACTTC
D: TRBD1; V: TRBV28; J: TRBJ1-2; size: many; CDR3: CASRQGLYGYTF; DNA: TGTGCCAGCAGACAGGGGCTCTATGGCTACACCTTC
D: .; V: TRBV7-2; J: TRBJ1-4; size: few; CDR3: CASSLGVMRNEKLFF; DNA: TGTGCCAGCAGCTTAGGGGTGATGAGGAATGAAAAACTGTTTTTT
D: .; V: TRBV20-1; J: TRBJ1-5; size: .; CDR3: CSARDKTEYSNQPQHF; DNA: TGCAGTGCTAGAGATAAAACGGAGTATAGCAATCAGCCCCAGCATTTT
D: .; V: TRBV7-2; J: TRBJ1-2; size: .; CDR3: CASSRDTFGGYGYTF; DNA: TGTGCCAGCAGCCGGGACACTTTTGGAGGCTATGGCTACACCTTC
D: .; V: TRBV30; J: TRBJ1-5; size: few; CDR3: CAWSPPWDSNQPQHF; DNA: TGTGCCTGGAGTCCACCCTGGGATAGCAATCAGCCCCAGCATTTT
D: .; V: TRBV29-1; J: TRBJ2-1; size: few; CDR3: CSGPPEQFF; DNA: TGCAGCGGGCCACCGGAGCAGTTCTTC
D: .; V: TRBV6-5; J: TRBJ2-7; size: few; CDR3: CASSRDRCEQYF; DNA: TGTGCCAGCAGCCGCGACAGGTGCGAGCAGTACTTC
D: .; V: TRBV6-2/TRBV6-3; J: TRBJ2-1; size: few; CDR3: CASSYNGPVRVGAVLYNEQFF; DNA: TGTGCCAGCAGTTATAATGGACCGGTTCGAGTTGGGGCTGTCCTATACAATGAGCAGTTCTTC
D: .; V: TRBV7-3; J: TRBJ2-5; size: .; CDR3: CASSYRQAIGETQYF; DNA: TGTGCCAGCAGCTACCGACAGGCCATAGGGGAGACCCAGTACTTC
D: TRBD2; V: TRBV7-2; J: TRBJ2-3; size: .; CDR3: CASSLAGAATSTDTQYF; DNA: TGTGCCAGCAGCTTGGCGGGAGCTGCCACTAGCACAGATACGCAGTATTTT
D: TRBD2; V: TRBV27; J: TRBJ2-3; size: .; CDR3: CASSSSWTSGRTDTQYF; DNA: TGTGCCAGCAGTTCCTCGTGGACTAGCGGGCGCACAGATACGCAGTATTTT
D: TRBD2; V: TRBV28; J: TRBJ2-3; size: .; CDR3: CASSFVGLDTDTQYF; DNA: TGTGCCAGCAGTTTTGTGGGACTAGACACAGATACGCAGTATTTT
D: TRBD1; V: TRBV5-6; J: TRBJ1-5; size: .; CDR3: CASSRTGDDQPQHF; DNA: TGTGCCAGCAGTAGGACAGGGGACGATCAGCCCCAGCATTTT
D: .; V: TRBV10-3; J: TRBJ2-2; size: few; CDR3: CAIRGGTAGELFF; DNA: TGTGCCATCAGGGGCGGGACGGCCGGGGAGCTGTTTTTT
D: .; V: TRBV28; J: TRBJ1-5; size: few; CDR3: CASSQLHQPQHF; DNA: TGTGCCAGCAGCCAATTGCATCAGCCCCAGCATTTT
D: TRBD1; V: TRBV12-3/TRBV12-4; J: TRBJ2-2; size: .; CDR3: CASSPPPDRASTGELFF; DNA: TGTGCCAGCAGTCCCCCTCCCGACAGGGCGAGTACCGGGGAGCTGTTTTTT
D: .; V: TRBV7-2; J: TRBJ2-7; size: .; CDR3: CASSGPTGRTYEQYF; DNA: TGTGCCAGCAGCGGACCGACAGGTAGGACCTACGAGCAGTACTTC
D: .; V: TRBV6-2/TRBV6-3; J: TRBJ1-1; size: many; CDR3: CASSYSTVEAFF; DNA: TGTGCCAGCAGTTACTCGACGGTGGAAGCTTTCTTT
D: TRBD1; V: TRBV5-5; J: TRBJ2-3; size: .; CDR3: CASCRTGPDTQYF; DNA: TGTGCCAGCTGTCGGACAGGGCCAGATACGCAGTATTTT
D: .; V: TRBV7-8; J: TRBJ2-7; size: few; CDR3: CASSLALGGGTATSYEQYF; DNA: TGTGCCAGCAGCTTAGCGCTGGGGGGGGGGACAGCAACCTCCTACGAGCAGTACTTC
D: .; V: TRBV9; J: TRBJ2-2; size: few; CDR3: CASSVGGGSGTGELFF; DNA: TGTGCCAGCAGCGTAGGTGGGGGCTCGGGTACCGGGGAGCTGTTTTTT
D: .; V: TRBV14; J: TRBJ2-7; size: few; CDR3: CASSQDRNEQYF; DNA: TGTGCCAGCAGCCAAGATAGGAACGAGCAGTACTTC
D: .; V: TRBV18; J: TRBJ2-7; size: .; CDR3: CASSPRALNEQYF; DNA: TGTGCCAGCTCACCACGGGCTCTCAACGAGCAGTACTTC
D: .; V: TRBV6-1; J: TRBJ2-1; size: .; CDR3: CASGRGRDYNEQFF; DNA: TGTGCCAGCGGACGGGGGCGGGATTACAATGAGCAGTTCTTC
D: TRBD2; V: TRBV5-6; J: TRBJ2-7; size: .; CDR3: CASSLASSGRIF; DNA: TGTGCCAGCAGCTTGGCGTCTAGCGGGAGGATCTTC
D: .; V: TRBV6-5; J: TRBJ2-3; size: .; CDR3: CASSYSGWRDGTDTQYF; DNA: TGTGCCAGCAGTTACTCGGGATGGCGGGATGGCACAGATACGCAGTATTTT
D: .; V: TRBV28; J: TRBJ2-7; size: few; CDR3: CASSFLGVALHEQYF; DNA: TGTGCCAGCAGTTTTCTCGGGGTAGCTCTGCACGAGCAGTACTTC
D: .; V: TRBV27; J: TRBJ2-2; size: .; CDR3: CASGGPEVAGELFF; DNA: TGTGCCAGCGGGGGGCCGGAGGTGGCCGGGGAGCTGTTTTTT
D: .; V: TRBV20-1; J: TRBJ2-2; size: few; CDR3: CSALLPLGRTGELFF; DNA: TGCAGTGCTTTGCTCCCGTTAGGTCGCACCGGGGAGCTGTTTTTT
D: .; V: TRBV2; J: TRBJ1-6; size: .; CDR3: CASRTGQPYNSPLHF; DNA: TGTGCCAGCAGAACTGGACAGCCTTATAATTCACCCCTCCACTTT
D: .; V: TRBV5-1; J: TRBJ2-5; size: .; CDR3: CASRLQHQETQYF; DNA: TGCGCCAGCAGGTTGCAGCACCAAGAGACCCAGTACTTC
D: TRBD2; V: TRBV20-1; J: TRBJ2-3; size: few; CDR3: CSAIIAGVTDTQYF; DNA: TGCAGTGCTATTATAGCGGGGGTCACAGATACGCAGTATTTT
D: .; V: TRBV29-1; J: TRBJ2-5; size: few; CDR3: CSVDKMAGLMGAQYF; DNA: TGCAGCGTTGACAAGATGGCGGGACTGATGGGGGCCCAGTACTTC
D: TRBD2; V: TRBV11-2; J: TRBJ2-1; size: many; CDR3: CASRGRTSGHNEQFF; DNA: TGTGCCAGCAGAGGCCGGACTAGCGGTCACAATGAGCAGTTCTTC
D: .; V: TRBV20-1; J: TRBJ1-6; size: many; CDR3: CSARGDGSRRSSYNSPLHF; DNA: TGCAGTGCTAGGGGGGACGGATCCCGAAGGAGCTCCTATAATTCACCCCTCCACTTT
D: TRBD1; V: TRBV28; J: TRBJ2-7; size: few; CDR3: CASRKTGAHSYEQYF; DNA: TGTGCCAGCAGAAAAACAGGGGCCCATTCCTACGAGCAGTACTTC
D: .; V: TRBV3-1; J: TRBJ1-5; size: few; CDR3: CASSLTTGTNQPQHF; DNA: TGTGCCAGCAGCCTCACGACAGGCACAAATCAGCCCCAGCATTTT
D: .; V: TRBV4-3; J: TRBJ2-7; size: few; CDR3: CASSQDRGLLEQYF; DNA: TGCGCCAGCAGCCAAGATCGAGGCCTACTGGAGCAGTACTTC
D: .; V: TRBV28; J: TRBJ2-7; size: .; CDR3: CASSFFAGRGPYEQYF; DNA: TGTGCCAGCAGTTTTTTTGCGGGGCGGGGACCCTACGAGCAGTACTTC
D: TRBD2; V: TRBV30; J: TRBJ2-1; size: few; CDR3: CAWSSSGRWGPYNEQFF; DNA: TGTGCCTGGTCCTCTAGCGGGAGATGGGGACCCTACAATGAGCAGTTCTTC
D: TRBD1; V: TRBV6-4; J: TRBJ2-3; size: many; CDR3: CASSGEDRPPNTQYF; DNA: TGTGCCAGCAGTGGAGAGGACAGGCCCCCGAATACGCAGTATTTT
D: TRBD1; V: TRBV19; J: TRBJ2-5; size: few; CDR3: CASSIPRGRDETQYF; DNA: TGTGCCAGTAGTATTCCCAGGGGGCGCGATGAGACCCAGTACTTC
D: .; V: TRBV20-1; J: TRBJ2-5; size: few; CDR3: CSAARAQETQYF; DNA: TGCAGTGCTGCCAGGGCCCAAGAGACCCAGTACTTC
D: .; V: TRBV25-1; J: TRBJ2-2; size: many; CDR3: CASRPPSREETGELFF; DNA: TGTGCCAGCAGACCTCCATCCAGGGAGGAGACCGGGGAGCTGTTTTTT
D: .; V: TRBV7-2; J: TRBJ1-1; size: .; CDR3: CASSWGAATEAFF; DNA: TGTGCCAGCAGCTGGGGGGCAGCCACTGAAGCTTTCTTT
D: .; V: TRBV29-1; J: TRBJ2-3; size: few; CDR3: CSVGSLGTDTQYF; DNA: TGCAGCGTTGGTAGCCTGGGGACAGATACGCAGTATTTT
D: TRBD2; V: TRBV10-3; J: TRBJ2-3; size: few; CDR3: CAILSGNTDTQYF; DNA: TGTGCCATCCTAAGCGGGAACACAGATACGCAGTATTTT